Each of the 16 T cell receptor beta chains below was sequenced from the same sample in a study of beta chain features in type 1 diabetes. Their cognate antigens are unknown. Study conclusions and caveats: TCRB CDR3s from Type 1 diabetes patients were moderately but significantly shorter in all four CD4+ subsets.

Every bit of the isolated RNA underwent reverse transcription, so sequencing read expressed TCRB transcripts. The method was immunoSEQ multiplex PCR; TCRdb's version includes in-frame clones alone and lacks a portion of them. The sample yields 95,000 to 150,000 clones, about a sixth seen once. Sequences were obtained from central memory CD4+ T cells from blood. Receptors were obtained from a young man with type 1 diabetes.

V is TRBV6-4 and J is TRBJ2-2, with D possibly TRBD2 on 5 matching bases. Deletions cut 8 bases from V and 5 bases from J, with 18 bases between. This CDR3 spans 15 amino acids. Germline CDR1 MRHNA, CDR2 SNTAGT. CDR3 region: CASVPLGVRTGELFF. CDR3 in DNA: TGTGCCAGCGTCCCCCTCGGGGTGAGGACCGGGGAGCTGTTTTTT.

The J gene is TRBJ2-3, the V gene TRBV7-2; D is unresolved. Germline V gives CDR1 SGHTA, CDR2 FQGNSA. Trimming cost V 1 base and J 4 bases, with 9 bases left between them. The length of the CDR3 is 14 residues. This chain's CDR3 is CASSLVQRADTQYF. CDR3 in DNA: TGTGCCAGCAGCTTAGTCCAGAGAGCAGATACGCAGTATTTT.

The chain links TRBV6-4 to TRBJ1-1, with D perhaps TRBD1 (5 bases). Trimming stripped 8 bases from V and 2 bases from J, with 12 bases between. This CDR3 has 13 residues. Germline V gene sequence: CDR1 MRHNA, CDR2 SNTAGT. The CDR3 loop reads CASGLRVNTEAFF. CDR3 nucleotides: TGTGCCAGCGGACTCAGGGTAAACACTGAAGCTTTCTTT.

In this sample, this clone turned up a few times. This chain connects TRBV6-6 to TRBJ2-3; D may be TRBD2 (6 bases). Germline values: CDR1 MNHNY, CDR2 SVGAGI (reference sequence). This CDR3 contains 15 residues. V gave up 2 bases and J gave up 4 bases, with 13 bases separating them. The CDR3 is CASSYGRGRADTQYF. The CDR3, as DNA: TGTGCCAGCAGTTACGGGCGGGGCCGGGCAGATACGCAGTATTTT.

Comments on this clone: A read error is the likely source, as a far larger clone sits one nucleotide away. This chain's CDR3 is CASSGGTANVRTF. CDR3 DNA sequence: TGTGCCAGCAGCGGAGGGACTGCCAACGTCCGGACTTTC. J is TRBJ2-6 and V is TRBV9, with D possibly TRBD2 on 6 matching bases. This CDR3 comprises 13 residues. Germline V gene data show CDR1 as SGDLS and CDR2 as YYNGEE.

The chain joins TRBV19 to TRBJ2-1; no firm D call. Germline-derived CDR1 and CDR2 are LNHDA and SQIVND (reference sequence). CDR3 length: 12 residues. Trimming cost V 4 bases and J 7 bases, with 8 bases left between them. This CDR3 reads CASSKQENEQFF. Here the CDR3 DNA reads TGTGCCAGTAGTAAACAAGAAAATGAGCAGTTCTTC.

This clone has ten or more counts. V usage is TRBV28 and J usage is TRBJ1-5; TRBD1 agrees at 7 bases. J was trimmed by 6 bases and V by 6 bases; bases with no gene match: 11. The germline V gene encodes CDR1 MDHEN and CDR2 SYDVKM. There are 15 residues in the CDR3. Here the CDR3 DNA reads TGTGCCAGCAGCCTTCAGACAGGGAGACTTCAGCCCCAGCATTTT. It yields the protein CASSLQTGRLQPQHF. Drawing the rest from reference TRBV28 and TRBJ1-5, the complete variable domain is DVKVTQSSRYLVKRTGEKVFLECVQDMDHENMFWYRQDPGLGLRLIYFSYDVKMKEKGDIPEGYSVSREKKERFSLILESASTNQTSMYLCASSLQTGRLQPQHFGDGTRLSIL.

V and J are TRBV28 and TRBJ2-5, with D possibly matching TRBD1 (7 bases). The CDR3 consists of 15 residues. V was shortened by 5 bases and J by 2 bases, with 15 bases between the two germline ends. The germline V gene encodes CDR1 MDHEN and CDR2 SYDVKM. As DNA, the CDR3 is TGTGCCAGCAGTACTCCGACAGGGAGGCAAGAGACCCAGTACTTC. Translation gives CASSTPTGRQETQYF. Drawing the rest from reference TRBV28 and TRBJ2-5, the complete variable domain is DVKVTQSSRYLVKRTGEKVFLECVQDMDHENMFWYRQDPGLGLRLIYFSYDVKMKEKGDIPEGYSVSREKKERFSLILESASTNQTSMYLCASSTPTGRQETQYFGPGTRLLVL.

A single count supports this clone. V gene TRBV9 combines with J gene TRBJ2-2; 8 bases fit TRBD1. This CDR3 contains 16 residues. Germline CDR1 and CDR2: SGDLS and YYNGEE. The V and J ends lost 0 bases and 3 bases, in that order; junction bases with no gene match: 4. CDR3 nucleotide sequence: TGTGCCAGCAGCGTAGAACAGGGGGGTTACACCGGGGAGCTGTTTTTT. Protein: CASSVEQGGYTGELFF. Full variable domain (remainder filled in from reference TRBV9 and TRBJ2-2): DSGVTQTPKHLITATGQRVTLRCSPRSGDLSVYWYQQSLDQGLQFLIQYYNGEERAKGNILERFSAQQFPDLHSELNLSSLELGDSALYFCASSVEQGGYTGELFFGEGSRLTVL.

This clone has ten or more counts. The same CDR3 also results from other DNA sequences found in this sample. The chain has TRBV18 and TRBJ1-6; D unclear. The V gene lost 3 bases and the J gene lost 0 bases, with 6 bases spanning the gap. There are 15 residues in the CDR3. The germline CDR1 and CDR2 sequences are KGHSH and LQKENI. The CDR3 region has the DNA TGTGCCAGCTCACCGGAAAGCTCCTATAATTCACCCCTCCACTTT. Translated, it gives CASSPESSYNSPLHF.

The chain carries TRBV11-2 and TRBJ2-5; 8 nucleotides agree with TRBD2. This CDR3 comprises 16 residues. V lost 0 bases to trimming and J lost 0 bases; unmatched junction nucleotides: 3. The V gene's germline CDR1 is SGHAT and CDR2 FQNNGV. For the CDR3, the DNA is TGTGCCAGCAGCTTAGATTTAGCGGGGTACCAAGAGACCCAGTACTTC. Translating gives CASSLDLAGYQETQYF.

This clone appeared a few times. A much larger clone is a single base away; this may be a read error. The V call is TRBV19, the J call TRBJ2-7; 12 nucleotides agree with TRBD2. Germline CDR1 reads LNHDA; CDR2 reads SQIVND (reference sequence). The V gene end was trimmed by 0 bases and the J gene end by 4 bases; junction bases not matched to a gene: 7. CDR3 size: 17 residues. The CDR3 is CASSIEVTSGGPYEQYF. The DNA of the CDR3 is TGTGCCAGTAGTATAGAGGTGACTAGCGGGGGTCCTTACGAGCAGTACTTC. The whole variable domain, remainder taken from reference TRBV19 and TRBJ2-7, is DGGITQSPKYLFRKEGQNVTLSCEQNLNHDAMYWYRQDPGQGLRLIYYSQIVNDFQKGDIAEGYSVSREKKESFPLTVTSAQKNPTAFYLCASSIEVTSGGPYEQYFGPGTRLTVT.

The rearrangement joins TRBV11-2 to TRBJ2-2; D ambiguous. Trimming shortened V by 1 base and J by 7 bases, and 4 bases separated the two germline ends. Germline CDR1 is SGHAT and CDR2 is FQNNGV. This CDR3 has 12 residues. The CDR3 bases are TGTGCCAGCAGCTTAGCAGGCGGGGAGCTGTTTTTT. As protein: CASSLAGGELFF.

The rearrangement joins TRBV6-5 to TRBJ2-1, with 7 positions matching TRBD2. Germline V gene data show CDR1 as MNHEY and CDR2 as SVGAGI. The V and J ends lost 6 bases and 10 bases, in that order; junction bases with no gene match: 6. CDR3 length equals 12 residues. In DNA form, the CDR3 reads TGTGCCAGCAGCTGGGCGGGGGTCGAGCAGTTCTTC. Translating it yields CASSWAGVEQFF.

This clone was counted between two and nine times. This chain connects TRBV7-3 to TRBJ2-3; D remains ambiguous. The CDR3 contains 14 residues. Trimming left V 5 bases short and J 6 bases short, with 15 bases between. The germline gives CDR1 SGHTA, CDR2 FQGTGA. DNA for the CDR3: TGTGCCAGCAGCGAAGTCCGGTCCGCCGATACGCAGTATTTT. This encodes CASSEVRSADTQYF. Drawing the rest from reference TRBV7-3 and TRBJ2-3, the complete variable domain is GAGVSQTPSNKVTEKGKYVELRCDPISGHTALYWYRQSLGQGPEFLIYFQGTGAADDSGLPNDRFFAVRPEGSVSTLKIQRTERGDSAVYLCASSEVRSADTQYFGPGTRLTVL.

In its sample, this clone was seen a few times. This chain connects TRBV6-5 to TRBJ2-6, with D unclear. Germline V gives CDR1 MNHEY, CDR2 SVGAGI. Trimming shortened V by 0 bases and J by 3 bases, and 9 bases separated the two germline ends. This CDR3 region has 16 residues. CDR3 sequence reads: CASSYSAAFGANVLTF. CDR3 sequence (DNA): TGTGCCAGCAGTTACTCTGCCGCTTTTGGGGCCAACGTCCTGACTTTC.